The 15 T cell receptor beta chains in this list originate from one sample, sequenced in a study of post-analysis software for immune sequencing data. Overall study results and limits: TRBV5-6, TRBV5-1 and TRBV20-1 belonged to a set of roughly 5 TRBV segments that were more frequent in patients than controls.

TCR beta cDNA libraries included unique molecular identifiers. MiXCR was run by TCRdb on the PCR reads, yielding one entry per CDR3 protein. The data contain approximately 770,000 distinct CDR3 sequences, about 43% of them singletons. The antigens of these receptors remain unknown. Sequencing used blood. The receptors were gathered from a girl aged 10 to 17 with multiple sclerosis.

This clonotype came up a few times. This chain uses TRBV18 with TRBJ2-5, with D perhaps matching TRBD2 (6 bases). CDR1 is KGHSH and CDR2 is LQKENI in the germline V gene. V shed 2 bases and J shed 2 bases, with 15 bases lying between them. CDR3 size: 16 residues. The CDR3 DNA follows: TGTGCCAGCTCACCATGGAGGGCCTCTGTACAAGAGACCCAGTACTTC. Protein sequence: CASSPWRASVQETQYF.

The chain recombines TRBV3-1 with TRBJ2-5, with D perhaps TRBD2 (5 bases). The CDR3 is 15 amino acids. Deletions cut 4 bases from V and 2 bases from J, with 14 bases between. Germline CDR1 LGHDT, CDR2 YNNKEL (reference sequence). The CDR3 loop is CASSRGSHAQETQYF. The CDR3 DNA is TGTGCCAGCAGCCGAGGGAGCCACGCGCAAGAGACCCAGTACTTC.

J is TRBJ2-5 and V is TRBV5-1; D uncertain. V was trimmed by 0 bases and J by 2 bases, leaving 11 bases between them. The CDR3 extends over 15 amino acids. Germline loops: CDR1 SGHRS, CDR2 YFSETQ. The CDR3 sequence is CASSLALRPQETQYF. In DNA form, the CDR3 reads TGCGCCAGCAGCTTGGCCTTACGTCCACAAGAGACCCAGTACTTC.

The rearrangement joins TRBV20-1 to TRBJ2-4; D is unclear. Germline CDR1 reads DFQATT; CDR2 reads SNEGSKA (reference sequence). This CDR3 has 16 residues. Trimming took off 1 base at V and 0 bases at J, with 13 bases between the two ends. DNA of the CDR3: TGCAGTGCTAGAGTAGACTTGACGTTAGCCAAAAACATTCAGTACTTC. Translation: CSARVDLTLAKNIQYF.

This clonotype was recorded a few times. The chain links TRBV18 to TRBJ2-1; TRBD2 might be the D (5 bases). This CDR3 has 16 amino acids. V was cut by 0 bases and J by 6 bases, with 15 bases left in between. CDR1 and CDR2 from the germline V gene are KGHSH and LQKENI. CDR3: CASSPPSSKRANEQFF. CDR3 DNA sequence: TGTGCCAGCTCACCACCGTCGTCTAAGAGGGCCAATGAGCAGTTCTTC.

The chain links TRBV20-1 to TRBJ2-1, with 9 bases aligning to TRBD2. The CDR3 runs to 12 residues. CDR1 and CDR2 (germline): DFQATT, SNEGSKA (reference sequence). The CDR3 loop reads CKGLANNNEQFF. DNA of the CDR3: TGCAAAGGACTAGCGAACAACAATGAGCAGTTCTTC.

In DNA, the CDR3 is TGCGCCAGCAGCGGGGACAGCCTTAATGAGCAGTTCTTC. This gives the protein CASSGDSLNEQFF. V is TRBV5-1 and J is TRBJ2-1, with 7 bases that match TRBD1. The CDR3 sequence is 13 residues long. Germline V lookup: CDR1 SGHRS, CDR2 YFSETQ. Unmatched junction bases numbered 5, after V lost 4 bases and J lost 7 bases.

This clonotype was found a few times. This rearrangement joins TRBV5-1 to TRBJ2-7; 8 bases are shared with TRBD1. The CDR3 runs 15 residues. Germline V CDR1 and CDR2: SGHRS, YFSETQ. V lost 4 bases, J lost 7 bases, and 13 bases stayed unmatched. Here the CDR3 DNA reads TGCGCCAGCAGCAGGGGACAGGTAGCTTCGGGGGAGCAGTACTTC. Its translation is CASSRGQVASGEQYF.

This clonotype was observed many times. The chain has TRBV6-5 and TRBJ1-2, with D possibly matching TRBD1 (5 bases). The CDR3 contains 16 residues. The germline V gene encodes CDR1 MNHEY and CDR2 SVGAGI. Trimming cost V 0 bases and J 4 bases, with 15 bases left between them. The CDR3 DNA sequence: TGTGCCAGCAGTTACTCGACTGTGGGGGACCTCTATGGCTACACCTTC. Translated: CASSYSTVGDLYGYTF.

This clonotype showed up just a few times. This chain uses TRBV11-2 with TRBJ2-1, with D unclear. This CDR3 is built from 15 residues. Germline CDR1 reads SGHAT; CDR2 reads FQNNGV. Trimming shortened V by 1 base and J by 6 bases, and 13 bases separated the two germline ends. This chain's CDR3 is CASSLGAERFNEQFF. The CDR3 DNA reads TGTGCCAGCAGCTTAGGGGCAGAACGCTTCAATGAGCAGTTCTTC.

This clonotype has a count of ten or more. The chain combines TRBV7-9 with TRBJ1-2; 9 positions agree with TRBD1. This CDR3 is 14 amino acids long. Trimming removed 4 bases from V and 8 bases from J; junction bases left unmatched: 8. Per the germline V gene, CDR1 is SEHNR and CDR2 is FQNEAQ (reference sequence). CDR3 DNA: TGTGCCAGCAGCTCTGGGACAGGGATCGGCGGCTACACCTTC. Protein: CASSSGTGIGGYTF.

Only a few counts were recorded for this clonotype. The V gene is TRBV2, the J gene TRBJ1-5; D possibly corresponds to TRBD1 (5 bases). The V end lost 0 bases, the J end lost 6 bases, and 12 bases lay between the germline ends. The V gene's germline CDR1 is SNHLY and CDR2 FYNNEI. CDR3 length: 15 amino acids. The CDR3 sequence: CASSEAAGLGQPQHF. The CDR3, as DNA: TGTGCCAGCAGTGAAGCGGCAGGGTTGGGTCAGCCCCAGCATTTT.

The chain couples TRBV12-3 or TRBV12-4 to TRBJ1-5; the D gene is possibly TRBD1 (5 bases). V lost 4 bases and J lost 0, with 13 bases in between. The CDR3 is 16 amino acids. CDR3 loop: CASSWQQVDSNQPQHF. CDR3 in DNA: TGTGCCAGCAGTTGGCAACAGGTGGATAGCAATCAGCCCCAGCATTTT.

This clonotype showed up just a few times. The chain is built from TRBV12-3 or TRBV12-4 and TRBJ2-7; 7 bases map to TRBD1. This CDR3 is 13 amino acids long. Trimming took 3 bases from V and 12 from J; bases not matched to a gene: 11. CDR3 nucleotide sequence: TGTGCCAGCAGTTTTCGGAACAGGGGAGACCCGTACTTC. Translation: CASSFRNRGDPYF.

The table lists this clonotype with a few counts. V and J are TRBV4-2 and TRBJ1-1; D unclear. This CDR3 has 11 residues. Per the germline V gene, CDR1 is LGHNA and CDR2 is YNFKEQ. The V gene lost 0 bases and the J gene lost 7 bases, with 3 bases spanning the gap. CDR3 in DNA: TGTGCCAGCAGCCAAGATAGTGAAGCTTTCTTT. This encodes CASSQDSEAFF.